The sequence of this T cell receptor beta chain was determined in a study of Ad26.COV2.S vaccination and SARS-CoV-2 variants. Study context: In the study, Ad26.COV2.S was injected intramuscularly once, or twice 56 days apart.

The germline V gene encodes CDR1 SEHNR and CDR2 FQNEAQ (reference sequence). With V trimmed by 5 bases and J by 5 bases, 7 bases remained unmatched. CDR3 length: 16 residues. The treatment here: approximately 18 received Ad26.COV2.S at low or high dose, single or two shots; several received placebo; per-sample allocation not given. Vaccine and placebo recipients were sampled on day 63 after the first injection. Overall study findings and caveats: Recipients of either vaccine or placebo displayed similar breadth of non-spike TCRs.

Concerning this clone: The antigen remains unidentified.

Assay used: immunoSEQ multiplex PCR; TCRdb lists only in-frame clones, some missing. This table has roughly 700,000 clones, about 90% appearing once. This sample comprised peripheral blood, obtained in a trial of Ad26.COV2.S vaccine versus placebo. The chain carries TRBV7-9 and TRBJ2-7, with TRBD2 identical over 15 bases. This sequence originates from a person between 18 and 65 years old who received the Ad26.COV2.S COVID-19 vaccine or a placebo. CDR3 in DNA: TGTGCCAGCAGCCCCCGGACTAGCGGGAGGGCCGACGAGCAGTACTTC. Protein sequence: CASSPRTSGRADEQYF.